This TCR beta chain was captured in a study of control samples from healthy donors and cancer patients. Repertoires were generated with immunoSEQ multiplex PCR, while TCRdb's copy carries only in-frame clones and drops some. Here the sample spans around 200,000 clones, over 80% being singletons. This CDR3 contains 16 residues. Per germline, CDR1 SGHTA and CDR2 FQGTGA. V lost 0 bases and J 0 bases, leaving 9 bases between the germline ends. The receptor comes from a young man in good health. The chain couples TRBV7-3 to TRBJ2-1, with D unclear. Sequenced: blood. In DNA form, the CDR3 reads TGTGCCAGCAGCTTAACTAGGGCGAGCTCCTACAATGAGCAGTTCTTC. As protein: CASSLTRASSYNEQFF.